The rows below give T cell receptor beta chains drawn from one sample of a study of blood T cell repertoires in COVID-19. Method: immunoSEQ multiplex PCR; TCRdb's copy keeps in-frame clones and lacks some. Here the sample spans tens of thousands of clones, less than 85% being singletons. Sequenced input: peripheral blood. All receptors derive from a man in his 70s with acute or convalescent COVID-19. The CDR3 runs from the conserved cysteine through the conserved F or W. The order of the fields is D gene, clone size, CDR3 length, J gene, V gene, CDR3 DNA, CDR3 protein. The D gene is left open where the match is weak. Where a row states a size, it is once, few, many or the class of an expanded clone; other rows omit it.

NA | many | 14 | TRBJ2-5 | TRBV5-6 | TGTGCCAGCAGCTTGGTAACAGGCCAAGAGACCCAGTACTTC | CASSLVTGQETQYF
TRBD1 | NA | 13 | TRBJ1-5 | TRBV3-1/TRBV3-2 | TGTGCCAGCAGCCTGGGACAGGGTAAGCCCCAGCATTTT | CASSLGQGKPQHF
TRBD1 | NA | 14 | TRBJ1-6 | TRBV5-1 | TGCGCCAGCAGCTTACAGGGGGCGAAATCACCCCTCCACTTT | CASSLQGAKSPLHF
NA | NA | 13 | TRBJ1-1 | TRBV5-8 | TGTGCCAGCAGCTTGGGGGAGGGCACTGAAGCTTTCTTT | CASSLGEGTEAFF
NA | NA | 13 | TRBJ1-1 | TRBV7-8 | TGTGCCAGCAGCTTAAGGGAGGCCACTGAAGCTTTCTTT | CASSLREATEAFF
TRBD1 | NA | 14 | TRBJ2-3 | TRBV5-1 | TGCGCCAGCAGCTCCGGACAGGGCTCAGATACGCAGTATTTT | CASSSGQGSDTQYF
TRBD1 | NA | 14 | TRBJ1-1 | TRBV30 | TGTGCCTGGAGCGCGGAACGGGACAGAGGAAAAGCTTTCTTT | CAWSAERDRGKAFF
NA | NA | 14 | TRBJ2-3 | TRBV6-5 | TGTGCCAGCACCGAATGGCGGGGATCAGATACGCAGTATTTT | CASTEWRGSDTQYF
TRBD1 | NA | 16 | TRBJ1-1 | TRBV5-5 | TGTGCCAGCAGCTTTGGGACAGGGGGCTCGAACACTGAAGCTTTCTTT | CASSFGTGGSNTEAFF
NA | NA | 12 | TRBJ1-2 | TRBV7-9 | TGTGCCAGCAGTCGGGATGTAATCGGCTACACCTTC | CASSRDVIGYTF
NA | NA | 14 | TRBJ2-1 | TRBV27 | TGTGCCAGCAGTTTTGCGGGGAGCCCCAATCGCGCGTTCTTC | CASSFAGSPNRAFF
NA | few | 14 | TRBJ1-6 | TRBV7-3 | TGTGCCAGCAGACCTCAGGCGATCTATTCACCCCTCCACTTT | CASRPQAIYSPLHF
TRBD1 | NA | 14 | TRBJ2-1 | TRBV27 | TGTGCCAGCAGAACCTGGACAGGGGACAATGAGCAGTTCTTC | CASRTWTGDNEQFF
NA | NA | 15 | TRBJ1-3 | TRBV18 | TGTGCCAGCTCACCCTCAGCGGGCTCTGGAAACACCATATATTTT | CASSPSAGSGNTIYF
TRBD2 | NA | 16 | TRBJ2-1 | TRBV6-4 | TGTGCCAGCAGTGCCGGGGCAGCGGGGGGGCAGGGTGAGCAGTTCTTC | CASSAGAAGGQGEQFF